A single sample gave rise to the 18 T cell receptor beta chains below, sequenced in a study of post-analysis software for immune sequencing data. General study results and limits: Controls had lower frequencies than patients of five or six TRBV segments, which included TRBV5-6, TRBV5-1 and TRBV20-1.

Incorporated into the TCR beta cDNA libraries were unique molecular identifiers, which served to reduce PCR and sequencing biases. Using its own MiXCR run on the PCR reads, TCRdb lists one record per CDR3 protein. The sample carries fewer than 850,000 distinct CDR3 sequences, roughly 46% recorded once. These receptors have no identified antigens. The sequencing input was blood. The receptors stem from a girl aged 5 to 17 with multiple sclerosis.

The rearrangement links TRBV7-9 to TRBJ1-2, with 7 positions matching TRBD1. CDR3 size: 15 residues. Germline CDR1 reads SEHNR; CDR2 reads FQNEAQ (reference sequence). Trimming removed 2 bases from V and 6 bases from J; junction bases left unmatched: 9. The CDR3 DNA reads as TGTGCCAGCAGCTTATCGGGCTTTCAGGGGGATGGCTACACCTTC. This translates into CASSLSGFQGDGYTF. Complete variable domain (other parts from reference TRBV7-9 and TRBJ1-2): DTGVSQNPRHKITKRGQNVTFRCDPISEHNRLYWYRQTLGQGPEFLTYFQNEAQLEKSRLLSDRFSAERPKGSFSTLEIQRTEQGDSAMYLCASSLSGFQGDGYTFGSGTRLTVV.

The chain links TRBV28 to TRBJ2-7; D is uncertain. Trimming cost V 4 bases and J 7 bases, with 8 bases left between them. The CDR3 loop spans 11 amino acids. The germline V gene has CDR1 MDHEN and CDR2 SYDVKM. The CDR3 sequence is CASSSPLEQYF. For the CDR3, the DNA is TGTGCCAGCAGTTCACCTCTTGAGCAGTACTTC.

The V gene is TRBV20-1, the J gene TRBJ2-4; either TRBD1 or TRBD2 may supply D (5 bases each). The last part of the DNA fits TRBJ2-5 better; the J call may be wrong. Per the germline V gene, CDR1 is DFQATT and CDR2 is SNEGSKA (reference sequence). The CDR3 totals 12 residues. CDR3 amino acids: CSAAPGRETQYF. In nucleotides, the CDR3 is TGCAGTGCAGCTCCGGGACGAGAGACCCAGTACTTC.

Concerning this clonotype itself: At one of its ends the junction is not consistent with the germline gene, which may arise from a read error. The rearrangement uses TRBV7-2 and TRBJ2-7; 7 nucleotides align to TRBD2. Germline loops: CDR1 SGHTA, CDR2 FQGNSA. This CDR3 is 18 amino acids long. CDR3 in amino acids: CASSVTALAVKNHYGQYF. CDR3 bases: TGTGCCAGCAGCGTAACGGCCCTAGCGGTTAAAAATCACTACGGGCAGTACTTC.

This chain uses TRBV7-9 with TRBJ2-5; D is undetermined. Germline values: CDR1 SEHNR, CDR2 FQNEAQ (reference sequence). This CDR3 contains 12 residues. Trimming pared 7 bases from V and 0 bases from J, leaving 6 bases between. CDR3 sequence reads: CASTGHQETQYF. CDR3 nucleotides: TGTGCCAGCACGGGCCACCAAGAGACCCAGTACTTC.

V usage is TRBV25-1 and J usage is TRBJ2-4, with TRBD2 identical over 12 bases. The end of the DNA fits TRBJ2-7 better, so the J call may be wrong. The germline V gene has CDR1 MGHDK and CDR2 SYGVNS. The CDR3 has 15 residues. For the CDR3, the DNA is TGTGCCAGCAGTGCACCGGGACTAGCGGGCCACGAGCAGTACTTC. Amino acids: CASSAPGLAGHEQYF.

The CDR3 DNA reads TGTGCCAGCAGCTTAGCGGGGACAGGGGGCCGGGAGCTGTTTTTT. As protein: CASSLAGTGGRELFF. The J gene is TRBJ2-2, the V gene TRBV7-8; TRBD1 agrees at 12 bases. Losses at the gene ends were 0 bases for V and 9 bases for J; bases not matched to a gene: 2. The germline V gene has CDR1 SGHVS and CDR2 FQNEAQ. The CDR3 is 15 residues long.

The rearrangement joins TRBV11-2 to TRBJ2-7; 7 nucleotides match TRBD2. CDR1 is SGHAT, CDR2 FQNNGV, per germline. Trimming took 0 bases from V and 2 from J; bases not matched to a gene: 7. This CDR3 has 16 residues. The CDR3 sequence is CASSLDWGRAPYEQYF. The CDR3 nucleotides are TGTGCCAGCAGCTTAGATTGGGGGAGGGCCCCCTACGAGCAGTACTTC.

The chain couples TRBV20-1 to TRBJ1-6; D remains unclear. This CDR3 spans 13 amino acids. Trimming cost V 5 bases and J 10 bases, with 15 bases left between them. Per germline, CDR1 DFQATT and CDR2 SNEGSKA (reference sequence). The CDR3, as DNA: TGCAGTGCTCAGGACCGGGCGGAATCACCCCTCCACTTT. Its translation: CSAQDRAESPLHF.

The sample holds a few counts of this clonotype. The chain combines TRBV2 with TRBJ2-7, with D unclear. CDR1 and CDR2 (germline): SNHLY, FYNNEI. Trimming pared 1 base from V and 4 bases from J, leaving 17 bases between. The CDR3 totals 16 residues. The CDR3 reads CASSEEALGLMYEQYF. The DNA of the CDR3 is TGTGCCAGCAGTGAAGAGGCATTAGGGCTTATGTACGAGCAGTACTTC.

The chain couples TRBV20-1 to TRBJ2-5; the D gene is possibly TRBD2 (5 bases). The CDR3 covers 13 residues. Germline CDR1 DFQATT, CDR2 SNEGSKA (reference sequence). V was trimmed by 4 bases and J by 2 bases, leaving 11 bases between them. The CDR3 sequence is CSATREEQETQYF. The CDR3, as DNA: TGCAGTGCTACCCGGGAAGAGCAAGAGACCCAGTACTTC.

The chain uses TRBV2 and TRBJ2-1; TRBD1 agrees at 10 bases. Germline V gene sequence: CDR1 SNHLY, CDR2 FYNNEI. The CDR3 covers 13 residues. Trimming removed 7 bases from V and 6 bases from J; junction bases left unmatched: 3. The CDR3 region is CASNRDRGNEQFF. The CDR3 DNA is TGTGCCAGCAACAGGGACAGGGGCAATGAGCAGTTCTTC.

The chain's CDR3 is CASSYVDQRGSYGYTF. Written as DNA, the CDR3 is TGTGCCAGCAGTTACGTAGATCAACGGGGATCCTATGGCTACACCTTC. The chain employs TRBV6-5 and TRBJ1-2; D not resolved. This CDR3 comprises 16 residues. In germline, CDR1 is MNHEY, CDR2 SVGAGI. Trimming shortened V by 2 bases and J by 4 bases, and 17 bases separated the two germline ends.

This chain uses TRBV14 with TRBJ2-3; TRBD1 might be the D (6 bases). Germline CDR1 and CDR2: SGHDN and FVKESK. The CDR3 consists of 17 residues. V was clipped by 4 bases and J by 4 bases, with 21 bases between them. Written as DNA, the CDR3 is TGTGCCAGCAGCCCGATCACAGGGCCCTTCTCGGCAGATACGCAGTATTTT. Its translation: CASSPITGPFSADTQYF.

CDR3 protein: CSAREGGRAEAFF. CDR3 in DNA: TGCAGTGCTAGAGAGGGGGGAAGGGCTGAAGCTTTCTTT. The rearrangement uses TRBV20-1 and TRBJ1-1; the D gene is possibly TRBD1 (5 bases). This CDR3 region has 13 residues. V lost 0 bases and J 6 bases, leaving 11 bases between the germline ends. The germline gives CDR1 DFQATT, CDR2 SNEGSKA (reference sequence).

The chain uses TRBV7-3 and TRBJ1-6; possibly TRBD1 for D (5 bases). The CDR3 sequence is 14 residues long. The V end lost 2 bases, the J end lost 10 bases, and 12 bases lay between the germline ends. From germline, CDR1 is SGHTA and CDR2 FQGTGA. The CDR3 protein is CASSLWQGGSPLHF. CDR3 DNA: TGTGCCAGCAGCTTATGGCAGGGTGGCTCACCCCTCCACTTT.

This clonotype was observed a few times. The CDR3 here is CASSLEGRVGNSYEQYF. CDR3 sequence (DNA): TGTGCCAGCAGCTTAGAGGGGAGGGTCGGCAACTCCTACGAGCAGTACTTC. The chain joins TRBV7-9 to TRBJ2-7, with TRBD2 identical over 7 bases. This CDR3 contains 17 residues. Per the germline V gene, CDR1 is SEHNR and CDR2 is FQNEAQ (reference sequence). After removal of 1 base from V and 0 bases from J, the junction contained 9 bases not matched to a gene.

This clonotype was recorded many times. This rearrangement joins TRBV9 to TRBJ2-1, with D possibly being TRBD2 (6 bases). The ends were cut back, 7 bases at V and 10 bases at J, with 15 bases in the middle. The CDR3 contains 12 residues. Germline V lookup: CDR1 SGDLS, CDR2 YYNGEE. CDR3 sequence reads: CASSRRGREQFF. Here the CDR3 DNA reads TGTGCCAGCTCCCGTAGAGGGAGGGAGCAGTTCTTC.